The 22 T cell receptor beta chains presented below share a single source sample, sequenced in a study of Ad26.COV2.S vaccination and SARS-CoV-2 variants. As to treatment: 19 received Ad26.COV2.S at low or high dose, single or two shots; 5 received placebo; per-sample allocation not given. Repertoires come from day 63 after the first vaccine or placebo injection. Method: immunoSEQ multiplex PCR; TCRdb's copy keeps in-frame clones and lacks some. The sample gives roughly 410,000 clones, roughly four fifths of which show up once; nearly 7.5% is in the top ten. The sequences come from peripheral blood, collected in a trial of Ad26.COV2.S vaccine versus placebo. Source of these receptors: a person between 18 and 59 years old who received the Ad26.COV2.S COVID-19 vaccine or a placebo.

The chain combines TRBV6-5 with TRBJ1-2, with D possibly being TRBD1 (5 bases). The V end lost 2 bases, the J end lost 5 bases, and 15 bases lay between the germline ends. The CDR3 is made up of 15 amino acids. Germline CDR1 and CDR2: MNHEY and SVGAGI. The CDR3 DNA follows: TGTGCCAGCAGTTACCGTCCGGGGCCACCTTATGGCTACACCTTC. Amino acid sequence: CASSYRPGPPYGYTF.

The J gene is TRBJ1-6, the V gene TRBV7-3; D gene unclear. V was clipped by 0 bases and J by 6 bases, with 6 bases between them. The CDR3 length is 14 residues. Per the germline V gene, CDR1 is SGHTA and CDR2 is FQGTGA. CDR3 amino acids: CASSLTFGNSPLHF. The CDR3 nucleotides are TGTGCCAGCAGCTTAACGTTTGGTAATTCACCCCTCCACTTT.

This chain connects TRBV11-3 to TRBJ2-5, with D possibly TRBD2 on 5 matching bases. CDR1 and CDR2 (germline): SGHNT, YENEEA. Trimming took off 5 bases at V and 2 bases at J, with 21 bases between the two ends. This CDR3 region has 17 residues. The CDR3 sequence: CASSGGLLPGSQETQYF. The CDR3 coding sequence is TGTGCCAGCAGCGGCGGTTTATTGCCGGGGTCACAAGAGACCCAGTACTTC.

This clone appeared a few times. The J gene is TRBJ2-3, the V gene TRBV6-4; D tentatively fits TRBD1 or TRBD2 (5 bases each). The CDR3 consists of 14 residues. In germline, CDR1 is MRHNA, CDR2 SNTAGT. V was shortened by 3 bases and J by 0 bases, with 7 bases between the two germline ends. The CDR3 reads CASSDRGSTDTQYF. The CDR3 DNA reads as TGTGCCAGCAGTGATCGGGGCAGCACAGATACGCAGTATTTT.

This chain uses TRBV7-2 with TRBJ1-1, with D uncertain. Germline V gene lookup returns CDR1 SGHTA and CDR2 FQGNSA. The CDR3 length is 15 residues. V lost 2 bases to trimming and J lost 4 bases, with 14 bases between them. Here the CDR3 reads CASSLTKEVGTEAFF. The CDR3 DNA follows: TGTGCCAGCAGCTTAACGAAAGAGGTAGGCACTGAAGCTTTCTTT.

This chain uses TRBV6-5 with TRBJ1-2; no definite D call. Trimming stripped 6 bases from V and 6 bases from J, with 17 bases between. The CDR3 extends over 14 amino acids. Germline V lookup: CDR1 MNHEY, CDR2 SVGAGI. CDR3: CASSPFPGLDGYTF. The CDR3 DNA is TGTGCCAGCAGCCCCTTTCCGGGTTTGGATGGCTACACCTTC.

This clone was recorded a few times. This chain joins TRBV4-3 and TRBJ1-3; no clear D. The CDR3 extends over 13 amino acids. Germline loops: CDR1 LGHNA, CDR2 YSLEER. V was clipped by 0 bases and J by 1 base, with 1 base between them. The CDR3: CASSQESGNTIYF. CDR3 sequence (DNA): TGCGCCAGCAGCCAAGAATCTGGAAACACCATATATTTT.

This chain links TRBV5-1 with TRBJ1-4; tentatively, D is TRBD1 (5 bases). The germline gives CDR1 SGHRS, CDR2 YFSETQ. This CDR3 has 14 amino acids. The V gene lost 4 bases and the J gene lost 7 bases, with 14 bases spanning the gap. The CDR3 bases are TGCGCCAGCAGCGGCGGGGGAGAGTTTGAAAAACTGTTTTTT. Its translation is CASSGGGEFEKLFF. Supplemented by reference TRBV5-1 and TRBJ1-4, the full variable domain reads KAGVTQTPRYLIKTRGQQVTLSCSPISGHRSVSWYQQTPGQGLQFLFEYFSETQRNKGNFPGRFSGRQFSNSRSEMNVSTLELGDSALYLCASSGGGEFEKLFFGSGTQLSVL.

CDR3 in amino acids: CASSFFRTSVNYGYTF. CDR3 coding DNA: TGTGCCAGCAGCTTCTTCCGGACATCTGTTAACTATGGCTACACCTTC. The J gene is TRBJ1-2, the V gene TRBV7-9, with D perhaps matching TRBD1 (5 bases). The CDR3 runs to 16 residues. V lost 3 bases to trimming and J lost 1 base, with 15 bases between them. The germline V gene has CDR1 SEHNR and CDR2 FQNEAQ (reference sequence).

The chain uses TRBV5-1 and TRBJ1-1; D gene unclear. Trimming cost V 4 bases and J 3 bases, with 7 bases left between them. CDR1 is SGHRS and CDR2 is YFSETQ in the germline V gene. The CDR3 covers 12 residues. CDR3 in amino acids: CASSPGYTEAFF. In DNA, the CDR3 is TGCGCCAGCAGCCCCGGCTACACTGAAGCTTTCTTT.

The CDR3 nucleotides are TGTGCCAGCAGCTTAGGACAGGGTGAGTCCTACGAGCAGTACTTC. As protein: CASSLGQGESYEQYF. The chain joins TRBV7-7 to TRBJ2-7; the match to TRBD1 covers 7 bases. Germline V gene data show CDR1 as SSHAT and CDR2 as FNYEAQ (reference sequence). This CDR3 comprises 15 residues. Unmatched junction bases numbered 4, after V lost 1 base and J lost 1 base.

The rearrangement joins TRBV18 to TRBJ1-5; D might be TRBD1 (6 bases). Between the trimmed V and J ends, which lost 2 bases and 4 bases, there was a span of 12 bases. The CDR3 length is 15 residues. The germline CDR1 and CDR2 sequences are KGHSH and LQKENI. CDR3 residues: CASSPRQGKNQPQHF. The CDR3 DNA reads TGTGCCAGCTCACCAAGGCAGGGGAAGAATCAGCCCCAGCATTTT. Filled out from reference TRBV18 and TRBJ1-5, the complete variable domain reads NAGVMQNPRHLVRRRGQEARLRCSPMKGHSHVYWYRQLPEEGLKFMVYLQKENIIDESGMPKERFSAEFPKEGPSILRIQQVVRGDSAAYFCASSPRQGKNQPQHFGDGTRLSIL.

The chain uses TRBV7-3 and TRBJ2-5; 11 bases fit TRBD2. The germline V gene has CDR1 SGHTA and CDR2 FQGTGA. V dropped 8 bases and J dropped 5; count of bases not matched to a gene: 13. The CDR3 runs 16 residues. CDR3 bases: TGTGCCAGCTCCCCCGGGCTTAGCGGGGGGGCGGAGACCCAGTACTTC. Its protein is CASSPGLSGGAETQYF.

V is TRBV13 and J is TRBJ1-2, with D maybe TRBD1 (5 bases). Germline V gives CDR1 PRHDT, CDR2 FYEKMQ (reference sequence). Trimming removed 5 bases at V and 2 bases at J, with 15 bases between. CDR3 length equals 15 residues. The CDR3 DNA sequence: TGTGCCAGCAGCCCCGCCGACAGTATCAACTATGGCTACACCTTC. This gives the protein CASSPADSINYGYTF.

The CDR3 DNA sequence: TGTGCCAGCAGCTCGTGGACAGGGGGCTATGGCTACACCTTC. Translated: CASSSWTGGYGYTF. This chain connects TRBV9 to TRBJ1-2, with 10 bases that match TRBD1. CDR3 length: 14 residues. CDR1 and CDR2 from the germline V gene are SGDLS and YYNGEE. V was clipped by 4 bases and J by 4 bases; unmatched bases: 4.

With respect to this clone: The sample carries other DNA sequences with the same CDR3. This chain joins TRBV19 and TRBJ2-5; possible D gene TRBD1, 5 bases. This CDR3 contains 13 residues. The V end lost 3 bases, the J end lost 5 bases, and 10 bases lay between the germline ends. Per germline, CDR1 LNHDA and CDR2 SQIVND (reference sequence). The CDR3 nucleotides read TGTGCCAGTAGTATCGACAGCGAGGAGACCCAGTACTTC. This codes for CASSIDSEETQYF.

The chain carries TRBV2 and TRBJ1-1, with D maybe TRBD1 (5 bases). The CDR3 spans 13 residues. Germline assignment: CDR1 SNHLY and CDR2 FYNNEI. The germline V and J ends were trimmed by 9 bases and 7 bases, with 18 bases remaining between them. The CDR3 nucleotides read TGTGCCAGGAATCCTAAAGACAGAGGTGAAGCTTTCTTT. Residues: CARNPKDRGEAFF.

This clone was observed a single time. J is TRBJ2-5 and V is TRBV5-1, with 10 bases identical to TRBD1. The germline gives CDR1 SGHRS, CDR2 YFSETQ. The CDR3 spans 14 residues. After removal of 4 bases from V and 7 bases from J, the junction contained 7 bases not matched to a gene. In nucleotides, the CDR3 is TGCGCCAGCAGCCAGGGACAGGGGATGGTGACCCAGTACTTC. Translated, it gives CASSQGQGMVTQYF. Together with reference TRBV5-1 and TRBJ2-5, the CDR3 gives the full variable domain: KAGVTQTPRYLIKTRGQQVTLSCSPISGHRSVSWYQQTPGQGLQFLFEYFSETQRNKGNFPGRFSGRQFSNSRSEMNVSTLELGDSALYLCASSQGQGMVTQYFGPGTRLLVL.

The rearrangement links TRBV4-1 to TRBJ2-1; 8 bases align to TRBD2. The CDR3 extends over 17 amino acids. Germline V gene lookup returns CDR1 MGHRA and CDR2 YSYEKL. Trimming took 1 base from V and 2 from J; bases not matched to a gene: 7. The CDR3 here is CASSQALAGTAYNEQFF. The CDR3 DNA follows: TGCGCCAGCAGCCAAGCCTTAGCGGGAACAGCCTACAATGAGCAGTTCTTC.

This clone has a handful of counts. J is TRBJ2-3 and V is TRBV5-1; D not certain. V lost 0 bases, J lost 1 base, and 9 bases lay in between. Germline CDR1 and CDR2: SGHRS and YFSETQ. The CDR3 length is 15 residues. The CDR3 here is CASSLADWGTDTQYF. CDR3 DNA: TGCGCCAGCAGCTTGGCCGATTGGGGCACAGATACGCAGTATTTT.

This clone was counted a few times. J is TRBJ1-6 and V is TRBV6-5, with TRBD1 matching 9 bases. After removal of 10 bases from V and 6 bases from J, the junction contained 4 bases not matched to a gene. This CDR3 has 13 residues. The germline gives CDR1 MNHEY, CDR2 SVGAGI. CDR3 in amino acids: CAIRDRVNSPLHF. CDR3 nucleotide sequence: TGTGCCATCCGGGACAGGGTTAATTCACCCCTCCACTTT.

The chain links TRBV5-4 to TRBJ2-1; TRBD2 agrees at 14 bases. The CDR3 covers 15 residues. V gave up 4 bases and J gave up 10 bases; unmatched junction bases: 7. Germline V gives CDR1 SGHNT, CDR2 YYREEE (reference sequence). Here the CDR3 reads CASSRGLAGGPEQFF. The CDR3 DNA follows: TGTGCCAGCAGCAGAGGACTAGCGGGAGGACCAGAGCAGTTCTTC.